These 4 T cell receptor beta chains originate from one sample sequenced in a study of T cells in women clearing cervical HPV infection. Only in-frame clones appear in the TCRdb table, and some are missing; sequencing was by immunoSEQ multiplex PCR. The sample's table shows more than 20,000 clones. The sample consisted of blood buffy coat. Receptors originate from a woman between 18 and 70 years old with a cervical HPV16 infection that either progressed to CIN3+ or cleared (not recorded which).

About this clone itself: The read falls 3 residues short of the CDR3 end, and the missing part is taken from the germline J gene. This chain uses TRBV4-1 with TRBJ2-7; weak D call: TRBD2 (5 bases). The germline CDR1 and CDR2 sequences are MGHRA and YSYEKL. This CDR3 is 13 amino acids long. V was cut by 1 base and J by 4 bases, with 8 bases left in between. Partial CDR3 DNA: TGCGCCAGCAGCCAAGTCGGCGGGTACGAG. Encoded protein: CASSQVGGYE. The entire CDR3 protein reads CASSQVGGYEQYF.

Concerning this clone itself: The read ends 3 residues shy of where the CDR3 ends; the end is completed using the germline J gene. The V gene is TRBV11-1, the J gene TRBJ2-7, with 7 bases identical to TRBD1. CDR3 length: 14 residues. Germline loops: CDR1 SGHAT, CDR2 FQDESV (reference sequence). V trimming: 2 bases; J trimming: 0 bases; junction bases outside the gene matches: 1. This CDR3 reads CASSLRGRSYEQYF. The sequenced part of the CDR3 DNA is TGTGCCAGCAGCTTAAGGGGGCGCTCCTACGAG.

For this clone: The read terminates 3 residues ahead of where the CDR3 ends, so the germline J gene completes it. The chain uses TRBV5-1 and TRBJ1-2; D uncertain. Germline CDR1 is SGHRS and CDR2 is YFSETQ. The CDR3 loop spans 15 amino acids. The sequenced CDR3 bases are TGCGCCAGCAGCTTGGAGGAATCTAGCACAGATACC. The encoded protein is CASSLEESSTDT. The whole CDR3 sequence reads CASSLEESSTDTYTF.

In regard to this clone: The CDR3 goes on 3 residues after the read ends, and that part is filled in from the germline J gene. The V call is TRBV19, the J call TRBJ2-4; 8 bases match TRBD2. V gave up 9 bases and J gave up 6 bases; unmatched junction bases: 7. The CDR3 runs to 13 residues. CDR1 LNHDA and CDR2 SQIVND come from the germline V gene (reference sequence). CDR3 DNA (partial): TGTGCCAGCCTCAAGGCGGGGGGAAACATT. This translates into CASLKAGGNI. The full CDR3 protein is CASLKAGGNIQYF.